A single sample gave rise to the 12 T cell receptor beta chains below, sequenced in a study of blood T cells in healthy people across ages (dated by TCRdb to about 2015). The library was generated by 5' RACE. This sample was sequenced with an Illumina HiSeq 2500. A second PCR of roughly 7 to 12 cycles was run with a J-beta primer mix and a sample-barcoded 5' primer. TCRdb applied fastp at Q25 and MiXCR to the public reads, then kept only in-frame beta chains. Each entry is one CDR3 protein sequence, shown with its most common DNA and genes. The sample table holds about 640,000 distinct CDR3 sequences, of which under 65% were seen once. The ten largest make up 30% to 40% of the sample. The sample taken for sequencing was blood. The receptors were sampled from a man aged 60 to 75 in good health.

The rearrangement links TRBV27 to TRBJ1-6; D perhaps matches TRBD1 (5 bases). V dropped 5 bases and J dropped 9 bases, with 11 bases sitting between them. The CDR3 is 13 residues long. Germline-derived CDR1 and CDR2 are MNHEY and SMNVEV (reference sequence). The DNA for the CDR3 is TGTGCCAGCAGTGGCAGGGTTGGTTCACCCCTCCACTTT. It encodes CASSGRVGSPLHF.

The CDR3 coding sequence is TGTGCCAGCTACCTAGGGGGGACAGGGGGCTTCAATCAGCCCCAGCATTTT. Translating gives CASYLGGTGGFNQPQHF. J is TRBJ1-5 and V is TRBV6-2 or TRBV6-3; 12 bases map to TRBD1. The CDR3 runs 17 residues. V dropped 8 bases and J dropped 3; count of bases not matched to a gene: 11. Germline CDR1 is MNHEY and CDR2 is SVGEGT.

V gene TRBV18 combines with J gene TRBJ2-7; 7 nucleotides agree with TRBD1. J gave up 6 bases and V 6 bases, and 5 bases lay outside the gene matches. The CDR3 is made up of 12 amino acids. CDR1 and CDR2 from the germline V gene are KGHSH and LQKENI. The CDR3 here is CASSPTGIEQYF. Written as DNA, the CDR3 is TGTGCCAGCTCCCCGACAGGGATCGAGCAGTACTTC.

The chain combines TRBV6-5 with TRBJ2-1; TRBD1 agrees at 8 bases. The CDR3 has 14 amino acids. Per germline, CDR1 MNHEY and CDR2 SVGAGI. Losses at the gene ends were 5 bases for V and 7 bases for J; bases not matched to a gene: 7. The CDR3 DNA reads TGTGCCAGCAGTATCCAGGGGGCGCGGAATGAGCAGTTCTTC. Its translation is CASSIQGARNEQFF.

This clonotype was found a few times. Here the CDR3 reads CASSLGTGGLEGNEKLFF. As DNA, the CDR3 is TGCGCCAGCAGCCTAGGGACAGGTGGCCTAGAGGGAAATGAAAAACTGTTTTTT. The chain combines TRBV4-1 with TRBJ1-4, with 8 bases matching TRBD1. Losses at the gene ends were 4 bases for V and 5 bases for J; bases not matched to a gene: 15. Germline CDR1 is MGHRA and CDR2 is YSYEKL. CDR3 size: 18 residues.

Only a few counts were recorded for this clonotype. In nucleotides, the CDR3 is TGCAGCGTTGAAGTTTGGGCGGGGGGCACAGATACGCAGTATTTT. Its translation is CSVEVWAGGTDTQYF. The chain links TRBV29-1 to TRBJ2-3; 7 nucleotides match TRBD2. CDR3 length equals 15 residues. The germline gives CDR1 SQVTM, CDR2 ANQGSEA. The V and J ends lost 1 base and 1 base, in that order; junction bases with no gene match: 5.

This clonotype has just a few counts. This chain joins TRBV5-5 and TRBJ2-1; D unresolved. V lost 4 bases and J lost 2, with 7 bases in between. Looked up from germline, CDR1 is SGHKS and CDR2 is YYEKEE (reference sequence). This CDR3 contains 13 residues. The CDR3 reads CASSNGPYNEQFF. DNA for the CDR3: TGTGCCAGCAGCAACGGACCCTACAATGAGCAGTTCTTC.

This chain connects TRBV20-1 to TRBJ1-2, with D possibly matching TRBD1 (6 bases). Germline V CDR1 and CDR2: DFQATT, SNEGSKA (reference sequence). Trimming pared 1 base from V and 0 bases from J, leaving 18 bases between. This CDR3 region has 17 residues. CDR3 DNA sequence: TGCAGTGCTAGAGGGGGGGGCAGGGGAAATCCTAACTATGGCTACACCTTC. Translating gives CSARGGGRGNPNYGYTF.

This sequence joins TRBV14 and TRBJ2-5, with no clear D. The CDR3 is 14 residues long. Germline lookup yields CDR1 SGHDN and CDR2 FVKESK. Trimming removed 2 bases from V and 2 bases from J, with 9 bases in between. The CDR3 reads CASSQLTIQETQYF. DNA for the CDR3: TGTGCCAGCAGCCAACTCACGATTCAAGAGACCCAGTACTTC.

This rearrangement joins TRBV6-5 to TRBJ2-5; 7 positions match TRBD2. The last part of the DNA fits TRBJ2-7 better; the J call may be wrong. This CDR3 has 15 residues. Germline CDR1 is MNHEY and CDR2 is SVGAGI. CDR3 in DNA: TGTGCCAGCAGTGCTAATCCGGGAGGCGGCTACGAGCAGTACTTC. Encoded protein: CASSANPGGGYEQYF.

The rearrangement links TRBV20-1 to TRBJ2-3; TRBD2 matches 10 bases. V trimming: 6 bases; J trimming: 4 bases; junction bases outside the gene matches: 10. The CDR3 totals 15 residues. Germline CDR1 DFQATT, CDR2 SNEGSKA (reference sequence). CDR3 residues: CSAASAGGHSDTQYF. The CDR3 DNA reads as TGCAGTGCCGCATCAGCGGGGGGGCATTCAGATACGCAGTATTTT.

This clonotype has a handful of counts. The chain carries TRBV6-5 and TRBJ2-5, with D tentatively TRBD2 (7 bases). The germline V and J ends were trimmed by 2 bases and 5 bases, with 18 bases remaining between them. CDR1 is MNHEY and CDR2 is SVGAGI in the germline V gene. The CDR3 contains 16 residues. CDR3 residues: CASSYPRGGPVETQYF. The DNA for the CDR3 is TGTGCCAGCAGTTACCCGAGGGGGGGGCCTGTTGAGACCCAGTACTTC.